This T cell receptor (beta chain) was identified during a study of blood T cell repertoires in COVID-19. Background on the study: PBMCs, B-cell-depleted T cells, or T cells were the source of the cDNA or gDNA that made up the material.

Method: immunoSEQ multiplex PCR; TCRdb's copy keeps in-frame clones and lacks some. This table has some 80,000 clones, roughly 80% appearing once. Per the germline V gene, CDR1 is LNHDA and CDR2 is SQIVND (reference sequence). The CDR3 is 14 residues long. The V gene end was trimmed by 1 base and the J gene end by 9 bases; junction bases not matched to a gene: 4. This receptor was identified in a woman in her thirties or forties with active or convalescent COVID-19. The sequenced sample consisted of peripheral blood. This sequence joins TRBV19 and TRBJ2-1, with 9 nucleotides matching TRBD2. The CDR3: CASSIAREGREQFF. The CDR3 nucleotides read TGTGCCAGTAGTATAGCGCGGGAGGGGCGTGAGCAGTTCTTC.